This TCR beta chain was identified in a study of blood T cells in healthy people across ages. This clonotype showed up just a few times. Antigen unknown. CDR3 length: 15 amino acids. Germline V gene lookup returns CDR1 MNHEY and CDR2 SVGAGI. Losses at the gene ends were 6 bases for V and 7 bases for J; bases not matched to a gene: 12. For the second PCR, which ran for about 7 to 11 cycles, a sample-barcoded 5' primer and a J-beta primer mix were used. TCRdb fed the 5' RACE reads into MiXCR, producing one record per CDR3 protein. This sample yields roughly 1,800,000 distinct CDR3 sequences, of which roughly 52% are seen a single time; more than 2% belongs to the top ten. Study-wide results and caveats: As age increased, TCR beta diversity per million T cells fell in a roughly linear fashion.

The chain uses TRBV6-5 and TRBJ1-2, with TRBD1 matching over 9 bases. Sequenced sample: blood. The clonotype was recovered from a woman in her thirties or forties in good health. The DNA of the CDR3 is TGTGCCAGCAGCGGGATAGACAGGGGGAAGTCTGGCTACACCTTC. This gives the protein CASSGIDRGKSGYTF.